This TCR beta chain was captured in a study of shared clonotypes between healthy human individuals. General observations from the study: Naive subsets generally exceeded memory subsets in estimated richness.

Germline CDR1 and CDR2: MDHEN and SYDVKM. V gave up 2 bases and J gave up 4 bases, with 9 bases separating them. CDR3 size: 13 residues. The naive CD8 fraction comprised CD45RO-negative cells positively selected for CCR7 and excluded terminally differentiated effector memory CD45RA+ cells. The authors' processing: As immunoSEQ supplied junction-only sequences (without quality scores), filtering differed. The protocol was immunoSEQ multiplex PCR, while the TCRdb copy is restricted to in-frame clones and leaves out a portion. V and J calls and clone size are copied from that table; D and trimming were computed from the DNA. This table has about 2.1 million clones, 93% appearing once. Turning to this clone: Its antigen is currently unknown.

Sequenced material: naive CD8+ T cells from PBMCs. The TCR originated in a man younger than 35 in good health. Some clones in this sample may be carry-over from other donors' samples. This sequence joins TRBV28 and TRBJ2-7; D call uncertain. The CDR3 protein is CASSLVPGYEQYF. The CDR3 coding sequence is TGTGCCAGCAGTTTAGTTCCTGGGTACGAGCAGTACTTC.